The T cell receptor beta chain described here comes from a study of blood T cell repertoires in COVID-19. The CDR3 runs 17 residues. CDR1 and CDR2 (germline): SNHLY, FYNNEI. Between the trimmed V and J ends, which lost 5 bases and 5 bases, there was a span of 24 bases. Here immunoSEQ multiplex PCR was the method, and the copy in TCRdb shows in-frame clones only, minus some. This table holds approximately 260,000 clones, 75% to 90% found once. Specimen: peripheral blood. The origin of this receptor is a middle-aged woman with acute or convalescent COVID-19. The chain couples TRBV2 to TRBJ1-2; D gene uncertain. As DNA, the CDR3 is TGTGCCAGCAGTCCGTACCGGGAGCCACGAACAGTTTATGGCTACACCTTC. As protein: CASSPYREPRTVYGYTF.